This T cell receptor beta chain is drawn from a study of blood T cell repertoires in COVID-19. Overall study: Material from acute and convalescent COVID-19 was sourced from the United States, Italy and Spain. In each case, the material was cDNA or gDNA derived from T cells, B-cell-depleted T cells, or PBMCs.

Authors' analysis steps: Scientists estimated how many nucleated cells there were by amplifying reference gene primers. Only in-frame clones appear in the TCRdb table, and some are missing; sequencing was by immunoSEQ multiplex PCR. Clone size and the V and J calls come from that table; the DNA yielded D and trimming. The sample includes around 160,000 clones, 80% to 85% seen only once; the top ten take about 40%. Deletions cut 4 bases from V and 7 bases from J, with 10 bases between. CDR3 size: 12 residues. The receptor comes from a human donor in a cohort sampled during active COVID-19. The material sequenced was peripheral blood. The rearrangement links TRBV12-3 or TRBV12-4 to TRBJ1-2, with D perhaps TRBD1 (6 bases). CDR3 nucleotides: TGTGCCAGCAGTTCAGGGACATCTGGCTACACCTTC. Amino acids: CASSSGTSGYTF.